A selection of T cell receptor beta chains follows, all from one sample in a study of PD-1 blockade in classical Hodgkin lymphoma. Method: immunoSEQ multiplex PCR; TCRdb's copy keeps in-frame clones and lacks some. The sample contains 90,000 or so clones, about 90% of which appear only once. Sequences were derived from peripheral blood mononuclear cells (PBMCs), sampled before the second cycle of nivolumab. The receptors come from a human donor with classical Hodgkin lymphoma. Both conserved end residues are part of each CDR3. Expanded clones get a size class; other rows say once, few or many, or leave the size out.

TRBV6-5	TRBJ2-7	-	CASSYVQGSYEQYF
TRBV7-9	TRBJ2-7	-	CASSLLAGLGEQYF
TRBV5-4	TRBJ2-6	-	CASSLMGAGANVLTF
TRBV6-1	TRBJ2-7	-	CASSRTSGGYEQYF
TRBV5-1	TRBJ2-7	-	CASSYGTSGTFNEQYF
TRBV10-2	TRBJ1-2	once	CASSESWREANYGYTF
TRBV6-6	TRBJ1-1	few	CASSLTMNTEAFF
TRBV25-1	TRBJ1-2	-	CASTPSGGYRDRHRRYTF
TRBV27	TRBJ2-1	-	CASSQDGYNEQFF
TRBV19	TRBJ2-7	-	CASSIGVTYEQYF
TRBV6-6	TRBJ2-2	-	CASQTSGRRTGELFF
TRBV5-1	TRBJ1-1	-	CASSLGPTNTEAFF
TRBV5-6	TRBJ2-5	-	CASSWGRAFGETQYF
TRBV6-5	TRBJ2-7	-	CASSYPGGYEQYF
TRBV6-5	TRBJ1-1	-	CASSYSGYTEAFF
TRBV4-1	TRBJ1-3	once	CASSQDLPASGNTIYF
TRBV9	TRBJ1-2	-	CASSAGGLDYGYTF
TRBV19	TRBJ1-1	-	CASSRIVGQGNTEAFF
TRBV23-1	TRBJ2-1	-	CASSQSGGGIGWGEQFF
TRBV5-4	TRBJ2-1	-	CASSILGGTEQFF
TRBV11-2	TRBJ1-1	-	CASSFGGGSTEAFF
TRBV19	TRBJ1-2	few	CASTRTGNYGYTF
TRBV19	TRBJ2-3	once	CASTARLAGVRDTQYF
TRBV6-5	TRBJ1-2	-	CASTRRDHGYTF
TRBV28	TRBJ2-7	few	CASSLPWGAAEQYF
TRBV18	TRBJ2-3	-	CASSPLDRATQYF
TRBV7-8	TRBJ1-4	once	CASSPTRQLNEKLFF
TRBV5-1	TRBJ2-5	-	CASSLTGWQETQYF
TRBV19	TRBJ2-5	-	CASSSGGGIMTQYF
TRBV29-1	TRBJ2-1	-	CSVPPLAGGHYNEQFF
TRBV4-2	TRBJ2-1	once	CASSQALLAGVSNEQFF
TRBV5-1	TRBJ2-7	-	CASSSTPGLQTYEQYF
TRBV23-1	TRBJ2-5	-	CASTHLIYVETQYF
TRBV6-5	TRBJ1-1	-	CASSYRRENTEAFF
TRBV18	TRBJ1-1	-	CASSPWTVEVEAPEAFF
TRBV11-2	TRBJ2-7	-	CASSLEAAGAYEQYF
TRBV6-5	TRBJ1-1	-	CASSRRRTGTTEAFF
TRBV9	TRBJ2-4	-	CASSVGTSGIEKAKNIQYF
TRBV5-1	TRBJ2-7	-	CASSLSVVSYEQYF